This TCR beta chain appears in the sequencing data of a study of technical replicates of blood from a handful of donors. A single count supports this clone. The protocol was immunoSEQ multiplex PCR, while the TCRdb copy is restricted to in-frame clones and leaves out a portion. The sample holds around 75,000 clones, around nine tenths seen once. The germline V and J ends were trimmed by 7 bases and 7 bases, with 17 bases remaining between them. Germline CDR1 reads LNHDA; CDR2 reads SQIVND (reference sequence). The CDR3 covers 14 residues. The sequencing sample was made of T cells isolated from PBMCs. This rearrangement joins TRBV19 to TRBJ2-1; weak D call: TRBD2 (5 bases). This clonotype was sampled from a human donor in good health. DNA for the CDR3: TGTGCCAGTACCAGCTGGGGAGAGTCAAATGAGCAGTTCTTC. Amino acid sequence: CASTSWGESNEQFF. The entire variable domain, with the rest obtained from reference TRBV19 and TRBJ2-1, is as follows: DGGITQSPKYLFRKEGQNVTLSCEQNLNHDAMYWYRQDPGQGLRLIYYSQIVNDFQKGDIAEGYSVSREKKESFPLTVTSAQKNPTAFYLCASTSWGESNEQFFGPGTRLTVL.